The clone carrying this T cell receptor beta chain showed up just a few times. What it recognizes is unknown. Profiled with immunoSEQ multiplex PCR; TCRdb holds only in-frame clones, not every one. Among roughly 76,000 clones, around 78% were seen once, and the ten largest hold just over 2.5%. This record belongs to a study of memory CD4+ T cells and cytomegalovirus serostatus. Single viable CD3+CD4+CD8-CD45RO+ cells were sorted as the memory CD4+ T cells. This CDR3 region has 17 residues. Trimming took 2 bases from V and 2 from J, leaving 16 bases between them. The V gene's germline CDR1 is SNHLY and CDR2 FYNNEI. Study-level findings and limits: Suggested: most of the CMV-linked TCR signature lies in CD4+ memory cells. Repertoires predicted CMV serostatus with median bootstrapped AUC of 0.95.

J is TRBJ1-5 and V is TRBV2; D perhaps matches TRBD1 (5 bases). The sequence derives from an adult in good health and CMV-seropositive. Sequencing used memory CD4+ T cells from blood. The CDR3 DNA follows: TGTGCCAGCAGTGAATGGGGGTGGGCGGAGGGCAATCAGCCCCAGCATTTT. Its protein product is CASSEWGWAEGNQPQHF.